One sample yielded the 8 T cell receptor beta chains listed below, sequenced in a study of shared T cell receptors in the human thymus. The assay was immunoSEQ multiplex PCR, and TCRdb's table has in-frame clones only and misses some. The data hold roughly 500,000 clones, with roughly 74% observed a single time. The sample also formed part of further work on human thymus T cells.

The sample taken for sequencing was thymocytes. Receptors originate from a boy under two years old with a congenital heart defect.

V usage is TRBV6-6 and J usage is TRBJ2-7; 7 nucleotides align to TRBD1. The CDR3 sequence is 14 residues long. Germline V gene data show CDR1 as MNHNY and CDR2 as SVGAGI (reference sequence). The J segment lost 3 bases and the V segment lost 8 bases, leaving 10 bases of the junction unmatched. CDR3 in DNA: TGTGCCAGCTCTCAGGAGAGACAGGGCTACGAGCAGTACTTC. It yields the protein CASSQERQGYEQYF.

V gene TRBV4-3 combines with J gene TRBJ2-7; D unresolved. The CDR3 loop spans 16 amino acids. Germline lookup yields CDR1 LGHNA and CDR2 YSLEER. Trimming stripped 1 base from V and 0 bases from J, with 13 bases between. CDR3 sequence reads: CASSQGSASHSYEQYF. The CDR3 nucleotides read TGCGCCAGCAGCCAAGGATCAGCGTCTCACTCCTACGAGCAGTACTTC.

The V and J genes are TRBV6-1 and TRBJ2-5, with D perhaps matching TRBD1 (6 bases). The V gene's germline CDR1 is MNHNS and CDR2 SASEGT. Between the trimmed V and J ends, which lost 5 bases and 3 bases, there was a span of 10 bases. The CDR3 consists of 13 residues. CDR3 nucleotide sequence: TGTGCCAGCAGTAACAGGGCTGAAGAGACCCAGTACTTC. This gives the protein CASSNRAEETQYF.

The J gene is TRBJ2-1, the V gene TRBV27; tentatively, D is TRBD1 (5 bases). CDR3 length equals 12 residues. Trimming pared 6 bases from V and 9 bases from J, leaving 12 bases between. CDR1 is MNHEY and CDR2 is SMNVEV in the germline V gene (reference sequence). The DNA for the CDR3 is TGTGCCAGCAGCCATAGACAGTTTGAGCAGTTCTTC. Encoded protein: CASSHRQFEQFF.

The J gene is TRBJ2-7, the V gene TRBV29-1; maybe TRBD1 (6 bases). This CDR3 contains 11 residues. From germline, CDR1 is SQVTM and CDR2 ANQGSEA. V was trimmed by 3 bases and J by 6 bases, leaving 9 bases between them. CDR3 in DNA: TGCAGCGTTGAGTTCAGGGGCGAGCAGTACTTC. This gives the protein CSVEFRGEQYF.

This clone was seen a handful of times. CDR3 bases: TGTGCCAGCAGCTCCCCGGGGACAGAAGCCTATGGCTACACCTTC. Its translation: CASSSPGTEAYGYTF. The chain joins TRBV5-5 to TRBJ1-2; 7 positions match TRBD1. The CDR3 has 15 residues. Germline CDR1 reads SGHKS; CDR2 reads YYEKEE (reference sequence). Trimming at V came to 3 bases and at J to 4 bases, leaving 9 bases not matched to a gene.

This rearrangement joins TRBV5-5 to TRBJ2-7, with a possible D match to TRBD1 (6 bases). The CDR3 runs to 14 residues. The ends were cut back, 4 bases at V and 0 bases at J, with 11 bases in the middle. The germline CDR1 and CDR2 sequences are SGHKS and YYEKEE (reference sequence). The CDR3 sequence: CASSLRGGSYEQYF. For the CDR3, the DNA is TGTGCCAGCAGCCTCAGGGGTGGCTCCTACGAGCAGTACTTC. Together with reference TRBV5-5 and TRBJ2-7, the CDR3 gives the full variable domain: DAGVTQSPTHLIKTRGQQVTLRCSPISGHKSVSWYQQVLGQGPQFIFQYYEKEERGRGNFPDRFSARQFPNYSSELNVNALLLGDSALYLCASSLRGGSYEQYFGPGTRLTVT.

The gene calls are TRBV11-2 and TRBJ1-1; a possible D gene is TRBD1 (5 bases). V lost 3 bases and J 3 bases, leaving 11 bases between the germline ends. This CDR3 is 14 amino acids long. In germline, CDR1 is SGHAT, CDR2 FQNNGV. The CDR3 sequence: CASSLPGRYTEAFF. DNA of the CDR3: TGTGCCAGCAGCTTGCCAGGGAGGTACACTGAAGCTTTCTTT.